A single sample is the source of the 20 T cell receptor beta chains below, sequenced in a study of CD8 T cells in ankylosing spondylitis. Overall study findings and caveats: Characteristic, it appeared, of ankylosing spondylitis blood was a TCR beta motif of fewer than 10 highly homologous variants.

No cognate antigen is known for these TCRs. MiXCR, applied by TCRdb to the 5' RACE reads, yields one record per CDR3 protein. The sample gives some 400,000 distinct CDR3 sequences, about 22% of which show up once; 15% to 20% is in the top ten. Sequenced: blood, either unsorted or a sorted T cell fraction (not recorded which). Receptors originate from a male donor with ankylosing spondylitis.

CDR3 in amino acids: CSARDPGREGSREQYF. Here the CDR3 DNA reads TGCAGTGCTAGAGATCCGGGCAGGGAGGGTTCAAGAGAGCAGTACTTC. The gene calls are TRBV20-1 and TRBJ2-7; 7 bases fit TRBD2. The germline V gene has CDR1 DFQATT and CDR2 SNEGSKA (reference sequence). CDR3 length: 16 residues. Germline trimming cut 0 bases from V and 7 bases from J; bases unmatched to any gene: 15.

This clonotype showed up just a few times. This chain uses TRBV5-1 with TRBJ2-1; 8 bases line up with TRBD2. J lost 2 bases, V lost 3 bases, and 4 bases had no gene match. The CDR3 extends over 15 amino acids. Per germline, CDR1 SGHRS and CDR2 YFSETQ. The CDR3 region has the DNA TGCGCCAGCAGCTCCGGGAGGGCTGCCTACAATGAGCAGTTCTTC. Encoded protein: CASSSGRAAYNEQFF.

Here the CDR3 DNA reads TGTGCCAGCAGTGGTTGGACTAGCGGGATGAAGACCCAGTACTTC. The encoded protein is CASSGWTSGMKTQYF. V is TRBV28 and J is TRBJ2-5, with 12 bases fitting TRBD2. V shed 5 bases, J shed 6 bases, and the junction held 7 bases outside the gene matches. Per the germline V gene, CDR1 is MDHEN and CDR2 is SYDVKM. The CDR3 spans 15 residues.

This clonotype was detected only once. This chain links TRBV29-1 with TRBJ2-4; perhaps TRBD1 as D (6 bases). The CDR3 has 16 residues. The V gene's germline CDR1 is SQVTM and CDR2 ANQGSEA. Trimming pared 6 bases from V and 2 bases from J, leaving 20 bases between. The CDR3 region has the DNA TGCAGCGTGGGTGATCCCAGGGGAGAAACCAAAAACATTCAGTACTTC. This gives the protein CSVGDPRGETKNIQYF.

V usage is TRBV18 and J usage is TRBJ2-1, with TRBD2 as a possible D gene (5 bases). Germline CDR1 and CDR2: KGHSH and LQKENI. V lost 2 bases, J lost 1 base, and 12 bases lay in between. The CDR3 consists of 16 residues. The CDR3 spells CASSPDYPTSYNEQFF. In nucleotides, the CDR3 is TGTGCCAGCTCACCAGACTATCCTACGTCCTACAATGAGCAGTTCTTC. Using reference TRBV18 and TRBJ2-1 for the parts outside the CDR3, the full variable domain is NAGVMQNPRHLVRRRGQEARLRCSPMKGHSHVYWYRQLPEEGLKFMVYLQKENIIDESGMPKERFSAEFPKEGPSILRIQQVVRGDSAAYFCASSPDYPTSYNEQFFGPGTRLTVL.

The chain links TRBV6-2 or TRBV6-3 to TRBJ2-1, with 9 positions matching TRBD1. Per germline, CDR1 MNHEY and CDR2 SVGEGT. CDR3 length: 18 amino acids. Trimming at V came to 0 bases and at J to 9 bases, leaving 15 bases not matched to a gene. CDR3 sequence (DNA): TGTGCCAGCAGTTACTCCACGTCCGGGACAGGGTCGGTGGTTGAGCAGTTCTTC. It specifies CASSYSTSGTGSVVEQFF.

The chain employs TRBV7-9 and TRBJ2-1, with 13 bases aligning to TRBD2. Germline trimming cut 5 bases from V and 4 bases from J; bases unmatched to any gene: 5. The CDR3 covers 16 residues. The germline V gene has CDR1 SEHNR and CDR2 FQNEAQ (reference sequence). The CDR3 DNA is TGTGCCAGCAGCGACCCGGGACTAGCGGGGTACAATGAGCAGTTCTTC. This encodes CASSDPGLAGYNEQFF.

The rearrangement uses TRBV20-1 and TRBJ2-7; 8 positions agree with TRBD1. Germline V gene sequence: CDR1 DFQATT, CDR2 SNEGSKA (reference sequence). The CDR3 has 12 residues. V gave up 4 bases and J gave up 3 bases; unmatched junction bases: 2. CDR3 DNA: TGCAGTGCTAACAGGGGGAACTACGAGCAGTACTTC. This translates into CSANRGNYEQYF.

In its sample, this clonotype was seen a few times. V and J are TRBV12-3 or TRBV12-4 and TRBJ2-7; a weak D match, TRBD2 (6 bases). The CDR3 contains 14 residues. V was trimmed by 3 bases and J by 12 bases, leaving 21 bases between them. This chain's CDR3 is CASSFGGIPSRRYF. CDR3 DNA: TGTGCCAGCAGTTTCGGCGGGATTCCTAGTAGAAGGTACTTC.

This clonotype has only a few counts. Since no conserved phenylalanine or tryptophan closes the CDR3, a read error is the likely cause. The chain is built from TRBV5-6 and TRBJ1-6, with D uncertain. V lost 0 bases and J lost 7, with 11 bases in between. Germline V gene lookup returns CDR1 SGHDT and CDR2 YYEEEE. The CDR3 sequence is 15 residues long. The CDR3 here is CASSLGPPRNSPLHL. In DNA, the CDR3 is TGTGCCAGCAGCTTGGGCCCTCCCAGAAATTCACCCCTCCACCTT.

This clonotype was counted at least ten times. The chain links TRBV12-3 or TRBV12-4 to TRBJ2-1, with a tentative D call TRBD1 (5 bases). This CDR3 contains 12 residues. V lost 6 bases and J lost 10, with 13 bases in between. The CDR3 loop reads CASSDLGVEQFF. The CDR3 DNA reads TGTGCCAGCAGCGACCTAGGGGTCGAGCAGTTCTTC.

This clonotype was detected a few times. The CDR3 region is CASSPGLAGVTDTQYF. CDR3 nucleotide sequence: TGTGCCAGCAGTCCCGGACTAGCGGGAGTTACAGATACGCAGTATTTT. The chain carries TRBV27 and TRBJ2-3; 13 bases map to TRBD2. With V trimmed by 5 bases and J by 3 bases, 5 bases remained unmatched. The germline CDR1 and CDR2 sequences are MNHEY and SMNVEV (reference sequence). The CDR3 contains 16 residues.

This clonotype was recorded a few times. CDR3 sequence: CASSYRGGSHNEQFF. For the CDR3, the DNA is TGTGCCAGCAGTTACCGTGGCGGGAGTCACAATGAGCAGTTCTTC. This chain joins TRBV6-2 or TRBV6-3 and TRBJ2-1; 7 bases fit TRBD2. CDR3 length: 15 residues. Per germline, CDR1 MNHEY and CDR2 SVGEGT. V lost 2 bases and J lost 5; bases outside the gene matches: 6.

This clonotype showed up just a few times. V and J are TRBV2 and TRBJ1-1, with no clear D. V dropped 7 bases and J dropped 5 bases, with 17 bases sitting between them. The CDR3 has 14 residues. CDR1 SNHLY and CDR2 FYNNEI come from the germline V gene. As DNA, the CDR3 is TGTGCCAGCAATAGAGCCCTAGGGATAACTGAAGCTTTCTTT. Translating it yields CASNRALGITEAFF.

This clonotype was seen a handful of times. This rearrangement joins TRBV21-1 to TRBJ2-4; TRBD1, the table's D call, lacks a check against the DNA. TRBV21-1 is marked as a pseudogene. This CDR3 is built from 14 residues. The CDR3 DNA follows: TGTGCCAGCACCCCCCAGGGGGCCAAAAACATTCAGTACTTC. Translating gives CASTPQGAKNIQYF.

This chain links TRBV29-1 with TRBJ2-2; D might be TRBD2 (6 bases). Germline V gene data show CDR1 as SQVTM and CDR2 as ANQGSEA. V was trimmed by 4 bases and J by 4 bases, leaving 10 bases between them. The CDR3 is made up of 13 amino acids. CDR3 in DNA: TGCAGCGTTGTCGGGGGTTCCACCGGGGAGCTGTTTTTT. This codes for CSVVGGSTGELFF.

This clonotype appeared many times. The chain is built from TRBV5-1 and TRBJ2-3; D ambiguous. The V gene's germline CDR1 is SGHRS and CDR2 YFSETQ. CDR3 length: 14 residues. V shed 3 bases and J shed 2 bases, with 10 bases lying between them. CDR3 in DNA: TGCGCCAGCAGCTCCTTGGGTTCCACAGATACGCAGTATTTT. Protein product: CASSSLGSTDTQYF.

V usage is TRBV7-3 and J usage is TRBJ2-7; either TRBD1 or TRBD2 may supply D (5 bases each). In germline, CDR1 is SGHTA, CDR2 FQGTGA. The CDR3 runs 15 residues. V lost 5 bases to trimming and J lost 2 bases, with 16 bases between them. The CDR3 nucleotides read TGTGCCAGCAGCCAAGCGGTGGGGCCTGCCTACGAGCAGTACTTC. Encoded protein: CASSQAVGPAYEQYF.

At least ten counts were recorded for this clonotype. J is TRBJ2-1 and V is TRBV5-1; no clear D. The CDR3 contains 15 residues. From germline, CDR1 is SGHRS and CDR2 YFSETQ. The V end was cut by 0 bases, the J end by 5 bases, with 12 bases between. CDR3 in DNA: TGCGCCAGCAGCTTGGCCAGAGTACTGAACAATGAGCAGTTCTTC. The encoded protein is CASSLARVLNNEQFF.

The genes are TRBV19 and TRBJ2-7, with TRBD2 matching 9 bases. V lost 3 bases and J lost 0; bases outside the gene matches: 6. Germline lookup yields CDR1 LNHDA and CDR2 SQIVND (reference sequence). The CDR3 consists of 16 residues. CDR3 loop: CASSIASGMSSYEQYF. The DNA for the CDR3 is TGTGCCAGTAGTATCGCTAGCGGGATGAGCTCCTACGAGCAGTACTTC.